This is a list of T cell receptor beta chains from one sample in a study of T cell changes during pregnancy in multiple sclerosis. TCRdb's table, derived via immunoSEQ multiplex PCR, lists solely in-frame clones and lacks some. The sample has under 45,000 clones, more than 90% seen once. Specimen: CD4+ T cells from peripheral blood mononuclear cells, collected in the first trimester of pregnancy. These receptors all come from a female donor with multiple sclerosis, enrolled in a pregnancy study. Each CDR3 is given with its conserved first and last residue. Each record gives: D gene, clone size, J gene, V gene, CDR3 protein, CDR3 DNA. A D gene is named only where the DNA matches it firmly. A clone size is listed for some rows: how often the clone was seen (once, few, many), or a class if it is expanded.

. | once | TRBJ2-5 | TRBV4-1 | CASSQDPVGGLGETQYF | TGCGCCAGCAGCCAAGACCCCGTCGGAGGGCTAGGGGAGACCCAGTACTTC
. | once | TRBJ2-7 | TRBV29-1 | CSVERGNYEQYF | TGCAGCGTTGAACGAGGGAACTACGAGCAGTACTTC
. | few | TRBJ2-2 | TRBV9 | CASSVGGAGELFF | TGTGCCAGCAGCGTGGGAGGTGCCGGGGAGCTGTTTTTT
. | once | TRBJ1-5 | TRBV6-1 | CASTRSDSYNQPQHF | TGTGCCAGCACCCGATCGGACAGCTACAATCAGCCCCAGCATTTT
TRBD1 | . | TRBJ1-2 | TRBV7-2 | CASSSRTGNYGYTF | TGTGCCAGCAGCTCCCGGACAGGGAACTATGGCTACACCTTC
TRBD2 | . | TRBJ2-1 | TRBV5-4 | CASSGPGRSSYNEQFF | TGTGCCAGCAGCGGGCCCGGGAGGAGCTCCTACAATGAGCAGTTCTTC
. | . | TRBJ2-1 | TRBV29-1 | CSVGKPGGGGNEQFF | TGCAGCGTTGGGAAGCCGGGCGGGGGCGGCAATGAGCAGTTCTTC
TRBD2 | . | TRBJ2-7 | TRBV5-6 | CASSSRLLAGVAYEQYF | TGTGCCAGCAGCTCCCGGTTACTAGCGGGAGTTGCCTACGAGCAGTACTTC
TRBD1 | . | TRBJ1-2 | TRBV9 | CASSPRQGSFYGYTF | TGTGCCAGCAGCCCCCGACAGGGGAGTTTCTATGGCTACACCTTC
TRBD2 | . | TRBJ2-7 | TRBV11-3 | CASSSKRDTEQYF | TGTGCCAGCAGCTCCAAGCGGGATACCGAGCAGTACTTC
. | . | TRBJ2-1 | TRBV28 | CASLTLPDNEQFF | TGTGCCAGCCTAACTCTTCCGGACAATGAGCAGTTCTTC
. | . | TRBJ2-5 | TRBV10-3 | CAISELAAAQETQYF | TGTGCCATCAGTGAGTTAGCGGCAGCACAGGAGACCCAGTACTTC
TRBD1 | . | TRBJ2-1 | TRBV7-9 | CASSYDRDIMGNEQFF | TGTGCCAGCAGCTACGACAGGGACATTATGGGCAATGAGCAGTTCTTC
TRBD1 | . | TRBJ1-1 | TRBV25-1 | CASVGTEPLNTEAFF | TGTGCCAGCGTTGGGACAGAGCCTTTGAACACTGAAGCTTTCTTT
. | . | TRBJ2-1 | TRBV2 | CASSEVVVAQNEQFF | TGTGCCAGCAGTGAAGTGGTAGTAGCCCAGAATGAGCAGTTCTTC
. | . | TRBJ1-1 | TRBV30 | CAWTIPGTSNTEAFF | TGTGCCTGGACGATACCCGGGACATCGAACACTGAAGCTTTCTTT
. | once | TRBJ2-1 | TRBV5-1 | CASSLGSWYEQFF | TGCGCCAGCAGCTTGGGTAGCTGGTATGAGCAGTTCTTC
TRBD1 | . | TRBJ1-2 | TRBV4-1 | CASSQPGTEHGYTF | TGCGCCAGCAGCCAACCAGGGACAGAGCATGGCTACACCTTC
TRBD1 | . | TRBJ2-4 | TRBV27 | CASSSLDRVAKNIQYF | TGTGCCAGCAGTTCCCTAGACAGGGTAGCCAAAAACATTCAGTACTTC
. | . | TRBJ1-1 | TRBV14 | CASSQRWGSEAFF | TGTGCCAGCAGCCAAAGGTGGGGCTCTGAAGCTTTCTTT
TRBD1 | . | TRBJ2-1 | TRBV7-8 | CASSLRTGRDEQFF | TGTGCCAGCAGCTTAAGGACAGGGCGGGATGAGCAGTTCTTC
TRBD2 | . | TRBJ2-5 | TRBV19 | CATKRAGGPQETQYF | TGTGCCACTAAAAGAGCGGGAGGCCCCCAAGAGACCCAGTACTTC
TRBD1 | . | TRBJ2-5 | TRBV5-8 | CASSLGQGKETQYF | TGTGCCAGCAGCCTGGGACAGGGGAAAGAGACCCAGTACTTC
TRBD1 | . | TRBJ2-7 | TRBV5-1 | CASSLVNAGTGGREQYF | TGCGCCAGCAGCTTGGTGAATGCCGGGACAGGGGGCAGGGAGCAGTACTTC
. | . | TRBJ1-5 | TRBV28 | CASRAVGGTQPQHF | TGTGCCAGCAGGGCGGTGGGGGGGACCCAGCCCCAGCATTTT
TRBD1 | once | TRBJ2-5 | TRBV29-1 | CSAGDRVGETQYF | TGCAGCGCGGGGGACAGGGTTGGAGAGACCCAGTACTTC
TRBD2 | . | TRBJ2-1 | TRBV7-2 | CASSFGLADPYNEQFF | TGTGCCAGCAGCTTTGGGCTAGCGGACCCCTACAATGAGCAGTTCTTC
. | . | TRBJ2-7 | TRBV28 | CASKSGGTGYEQYF | TGTGCCAGCAAATCAGGAGGGACGGGCTACGAGCAGTACTTC
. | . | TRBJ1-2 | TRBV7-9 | CASSSVSSNGYTF | TGTGCCAGCAGCTCGGTTAGCTCGAATGGCTACACCTTC
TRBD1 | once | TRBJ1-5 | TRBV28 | CASSPWTGGASSSNQPQHF | TGTGCCAGCAGTCCGTGGACAGGGGGCGCTTCCTCTAGCAATCAGCCCCAGCATTTT
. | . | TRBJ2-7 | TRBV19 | CASSAASWSYEQYF | TGTGCCAGTAGTGCGGCTAGCTGGTCCTACGAGCAGTACTTC
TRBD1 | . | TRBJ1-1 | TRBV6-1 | CASSEGQGALGTAFF | TGTGCCAGCAGTGAAGGACAGGGGGCGCTTGGGACAGCTTTCTTT
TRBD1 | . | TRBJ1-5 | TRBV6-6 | CASKTDRGNQPQHF | TGTGCCAGCAAAACCGACAGGGGCAATCAGCCCCAGCATTTT
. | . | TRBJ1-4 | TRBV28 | CASRHRTPFGGAEEKLFF | TGTGCCAGCAGACACCGAACCCCATTTGGGGGGGCGGAGGAAAAACTGTTTTTT
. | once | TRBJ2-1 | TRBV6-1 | CAGSVSGQLYNEQFF | TGTGCCGGGTCCGTTAGCGGTCAACTTTACAATGAGCAGTTCTTC
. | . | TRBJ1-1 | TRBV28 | CASRDLSWGTEAFF | TGTGCTTCACGGGACTTATCATGGGGGACTGAAGCTTTCTTT
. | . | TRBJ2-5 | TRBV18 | CASSPTGEGRTQYF | TGTGCCAGCTCACCGACAGGGGAGGGGAGGACCCAGTACTTC
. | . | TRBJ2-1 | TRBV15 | CATSRNSGSYNEQFF | TGTGCCACCAGCAGAAATAGCGGTTCCTACAATGAGCAGTTCTTC